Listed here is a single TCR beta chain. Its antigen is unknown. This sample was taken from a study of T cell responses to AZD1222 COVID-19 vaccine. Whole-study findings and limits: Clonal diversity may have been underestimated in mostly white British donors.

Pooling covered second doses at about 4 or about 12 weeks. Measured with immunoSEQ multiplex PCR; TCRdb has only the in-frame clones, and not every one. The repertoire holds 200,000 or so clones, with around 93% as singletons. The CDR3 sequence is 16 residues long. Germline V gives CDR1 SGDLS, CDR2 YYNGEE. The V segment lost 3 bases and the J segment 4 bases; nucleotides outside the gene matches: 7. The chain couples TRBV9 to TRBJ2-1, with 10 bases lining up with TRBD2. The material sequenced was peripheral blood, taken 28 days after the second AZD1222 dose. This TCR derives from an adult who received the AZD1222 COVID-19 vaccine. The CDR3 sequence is CASSEFSGGLYNEQFF. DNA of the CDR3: TGTGCCAGCAGCGAGTTTAGCGGGGGGTTATACAATGAGCAGTTCTTC.